This T cell receptor (beta chain) was identified in a study of shared clonotypes between healthy human individuals. The CDR3 runs to 17 residues. Germline assignment: CDR1 SGHRS and CDR2 YFSETQ. J lost 2 bases, V lost 0 bases, and 6 bases had no gene match. Measured with immunoSEQ multiplex PCR; TCRdb has only the in-frame clones, and not every one. The data contain hundreds of thousands of clones, approximately 96% of them singletons. Only CD45RO-negative cells positively selected for CCR7 counted as naive CD8 cells, so terminally differentiated effector memory CD45RA+ cells were excluded. Sequencing used naive CD8+ T cells sorted from blood. This TCR came from a woman aged 25 to 39 in good health. The chain links TRBV5-1 to TRBJ2-5, with 11 bases that match TRBD1. CDR3: CASSLAGTGGIQETQYF. CDR3 in DNA: TGCGCCAGCAGCTTGGCCGGGACAGGGGGAATACAAGAGACCCAGTACTTC.